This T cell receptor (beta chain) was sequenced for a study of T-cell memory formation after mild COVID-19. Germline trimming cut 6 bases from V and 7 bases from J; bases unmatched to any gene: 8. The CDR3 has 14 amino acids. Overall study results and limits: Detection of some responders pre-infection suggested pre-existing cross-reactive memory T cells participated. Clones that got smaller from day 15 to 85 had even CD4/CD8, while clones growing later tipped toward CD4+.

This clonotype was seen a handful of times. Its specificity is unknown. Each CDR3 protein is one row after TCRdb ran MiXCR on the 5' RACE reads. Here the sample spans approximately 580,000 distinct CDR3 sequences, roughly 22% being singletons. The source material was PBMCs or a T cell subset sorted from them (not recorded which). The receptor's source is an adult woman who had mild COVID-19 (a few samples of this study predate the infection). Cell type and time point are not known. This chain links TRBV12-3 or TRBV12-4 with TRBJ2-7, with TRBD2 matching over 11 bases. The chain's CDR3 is CASRVAGGPGEQYF. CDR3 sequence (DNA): TGTGCCAGCAGGGTAGCGGGGGGGCCGGGGGAGCAGTACTTC.